The next 28 T cell receptor beta chains were all read from a single sample in a study of blood T cell repertoires in COVID-19. Produced via immunoSEQ multiplex PCR; TCRdb's table is partial and in-frame only. The profile shows approximately 60,000 clones, about 83% of them singletons. The sequencing sample was made of peripheral blood. The receptors stem from a human donor in a cohort sampled during active COVID-19.

V and J are TRBV11-2 and TRBJ2-7, with TRBD1 identical over 9 bases. The CDR3 covers 17 residues. Germline V gene data show CDR1 as SGHAT and CDR2 as FQNNGV. V was clipped by 4 bases and J by 2 bases; unmatched bases: 12. As DNA, the CDR3 is TGTGCCAGCAGCTCAAAGGACGGGACAGGGAGGACCTACGAGCAGTACTTC. This encodes CASSSKDGTGRTYEQYF.

The genes are TRBV9 and TRBJ1-2, with 7 bases matching TRBD1. Germline CDR1 and CDR2: SGDLS and YYNGEE. This CDR3 has 15 amino acids. V lost 0 bases, J lost 2 bases, and 4 bases stayed unmatched. The CDR3 DNA sequence: TGTGCCAGCAGCGTAGGTGCGGGACAGAACTATGGCTACACCTTC. Translated, it gives CASSVGAGQNYGYTF.

The rearrangement links TRBV11-3 to TRBJ2-7, with D unclear. CDR1 is SGHNT and CDR2 is YENEEA in the germline V gene. V dropped 1 base and J dropped 4 bases, with 8 bases sitting between them. The CDR3 covers 13 residues. CDR3 in amino acids: CASSLGAEYEQYF. The CDR3 DNA reads TGTGCCAGCAGCTTAGGGGCAGAGTACGAGCAGTACTTC. The full variable domain, rest sourced from reference TRBV11-3 and TRBJ2-7, is EAGVVQSPRYKIIEKKQPVAFWCNPISGHNTLYWYLQNLGQGPELLIRYENEEAVDDSQLPKDRFSAERLKGVDSTLKIQPAELGDSAVYLCASSLGAEYEQYFGPGTRLTVT.

The chain is built from TRBV6-2 or TRBV6-3 and TRBJ1-5; D is possibly TRBD1 (6 bases). The V gene's germline CDR1 is MNHEY and CDR2 SVGEGT. The CDR3 loop spans 15 amino acids. V lost 5 bases and J lost 4, with 15 bases in between. The DNA for the CDR3 is TGTGCCAGCAGTGAGAGGGGGACCGAGAATCAGCCCCAGCATTTT. Translating it yields CASSERGTENQPQHF.

This chain uses TRBV7-8 with TRBJ2-1; 9 nucleotides line up with TRBD2. The V and J ends lost 2 bases and 8 bases, in that order; junction bases with no gene match: 4. CDR1 and CDR2 from the germline V gene are SGHVS and FQNEAQ. The CDR3 is made up of 14 amino acids. Here the CDR3 reads CASSLQREVDEQFF. In nucleotides, the CDR3 is TGTGCCAGCAGCTTACAGCGGGAGGTCGATGAGCAGTTCTTC.

The chain uses TRBV5-8 and TRBJ1-1; 8 bases fit TRBD1. The J segment lost 5 bases and the V segment lost 4 bases, leaving 19 bases of the junction unmatched. Germline V lookup: CDR1 SGHTS, CDR2 YDEGEE. The CDR3 covers 18 residues. The CDR3 loop is CASSPTFWTGFGRTEAFF. The DNA for the CDR3 is TGTGCCAGCAGCCCAACGTTTTGGACAGGGTTTGGTAGGACTGAAGCTTTCTTT.

This clone was seen once. V and J are TRBV12-3 or TRBV12-4 and TRBJ1-5, with a weak D call TRBD1 (6 bases). The V and J ends lost 4 bases and 5 bases respectively, with 6 bases between them. The CDR3 covers 12 residues. In DNA, the CDR3 is TGTGCCAGCAGTTCAGGGGATCAGCCCCAGCATTTT. Translated: CASSSGDQPQHF.

The chain uses TRBV10-3 and TRBJ1-3, with D hard to call. V shed 11 bases and J shed 0 bases, with 11 bases lying between them. The CDR3 spans 13 residues. Per the germline V gene, CDR1 is ENHRY and CDR2 is SYGVKD. CDR3 sequence (DNA): TGTGCCGCCGGGTTTTACTCTGGAAACACCATATATTTT. Translating it yields CAAGFYSGNTIYF.

This chain connects TRBV6-5 to TRBJ2-2; D ambiguous. Germline V gives CDR1 MNHEY, CDR2 SVGAGI. With 7 bases removed from V and 1 base from J, the gap between germline ends came to 7 bases. This CDR3 comprises 13 residues. CDR3 loop: CASNRLNTGELFF. Here the CDR3 DNA reads TGTGCCAGCAATAGACTGAACACCGGGGAGCTGTTTTTT.

This rearrangement joins TRBV29-1 to TRBJ2-1; D not certain. The CDR3 contains 14 residues. The V gene's germline CDR1 is SQVTM and CDR2 ANQGSEA. Trimming took off 4 bases at V and 0 bases at J, with 10 bases between the two ends. DNA for the CDR3: TGCAGCGTTGTAGGAGAGGCCTCCTACAATGAGCAGTTCTTC. Its protein is CSVVGEASYNEQFF.

The rearrangement links TRBV5-1 to TRBJ2-5; D is uncertain. V was cut by 0 bases and J by 1 base, with 7 bases left in between. Germline V gene data show CDR1 as SGHRS and CDR2 as YFSETQ. There are 14 residues in the CDR3. DNA for the CDR3: TGCGCCAGCAGCTTGGAGAGGCCCCAAGAGACCCAGTACTTC. Its protein is CASSLERPQETQYF.

This chain joins TRBV30 and TRBJ2-7; 7 nucleotides line up with TRBD1. With V trimmed by 2 bases and J by 5 bases, 3 bases remained unmatched. Germline V gene sequence: CDR1 GTSNPN, CDR2 SVGIG (reference sequence). CDR3 size: 12 residues. CDR3 region: CAWSRQGDEQYF. The CDR3 DNA reads as TGTGCCTGGAGTCGGCAGGGGGACGAGCAGTACTTC.

The chain couples TRBV25-1 to TRBJ2-2, with unresolved D. Germline V gene lookup returns CDR1 MGHDK and CDR2 SYGVNS. Trimming cost V 1 base and J 7 bases, with 7 bases left between them. CDR3 size: 13 residues. The CDR3 loop is CASSEWAGGELFF. CDR3 DNA sequence: TGTGCCAGCAGTGAATGGGCAGGCGGGGAGCTGTTTTTT.

The chain is built from TRBV5-1 and TRBJ2-5; 8 bases align to TRBD2. This CDR3 contains 16 residues. CDR1 and CDR2 from the germline V gene are SGHRS and YFSETQ. The ends lost 2 bases at V and 3 bases at J; junction bases unmatched: 9. The CDR3 loop is CASSFGLSRGEETQYF. CDR3 DNA sequence: TGCGCCAGCAGCTTCGGACTATCGCGGGGGGAAGAGACCCAGTACTTC.

This chain links TRBV5-6 with TRBJ2-5, with 13 bases identical to TRBD2. The CDR3 covers 17 residues. The J segment lost 9 bases and the V segment lost 4 bases, leaving 15 bases of the junction unmatched. The germline gives CDR1 SGHDT, CDR2 YYEEEE. In DNA form, the CDR3 reads TGTGCCAGCAGCCGTGCCGGGACTAGCGGGGAAATCAGGGCCCAGTACTTC. This translates into CASSRAGTSGEIRAQYF.

The chain has TRBV5-1 and TRBJ1-5; a weak D match, TRBD1 (6 bases). The CDR3 totals 14 residues. V lost 4 bases and J 2 bases, leaving 10 bases between the germline ends. Germline CDR1 SGHRS, CDR2 YFSETQ. As DNA, the CDR3 is TGCGCCAGCAGCCAAGGGGGGGGCAATCAGCCCCAGCATTTT. Residues: CASSQGGGNQPQHF.

This clone was seen once. This rearrangement joins TRBV19 to TRBJ1-4, with a weak D call TRBD1 (5 bases). Germline assignment: CDR1 LNHDA and CDR2 SQIVND (reference sequence). V lost 3 bases and J lost 8, with 10 bases in between. The CDR3 runs to 13 residues. CDR3 sequence (DNA): TGTGCCAGTAGTATCAAACAGGCCGAAAAACTGTTTTTT. Translating it yields CASSIKQAEKLFF.

In DNA, the CDR3 is TGTGCCAGCACTGAAGGGAGTAGCTCCTACAATGAGCAGTTCTTC. Amino acids: CASTEGSSSYNEQFF. The gene calls are TRBV9 and TRBJ2-1, with D perhaps TRBD2 (5 bases). CDR1 and CDR2 (germline): SGDLS, YYNGEE. CDR3 length: 15 amino acids. Between the trimmed V and J ends, which lost 6 bases and 0 bases, there was a span of 13 bases. Combining the CDR3 with reference TRBV9 and TRBJ2-1 gives the whole variable domain DSGVTQTPKHLITATGQRVTLRCSPRSGDLSVYWYQQSLDQGLQFLIQYYNGEERAKGNILERFSAQQFPDLHSELNLSSLELGDSALYFCASTEGSSSYNEQFFGPGTRLTVL.

The V call is TRBV7-8, the J call TRBJ2-1; 11 nucleotides match TRBD2. CDR3 length: 15 amino acids. The germline V gene encodes CDR1 SGHVS and CDR2 FQNEAQ. V trimming: 7 bases; J trimming: 9 bases; junction bases outside the gene matches: 11. The CDR3 nucleotides read TGTGCCAGCACTCGGGGGCTAGCGGGGGGCGGTGAGCAGTTCTTC. This codes for CASTRGLAGGGEQFF.

This chain links TRBV23-1 with TRBJ2-7, with 9 bases identical to TRBD2. TRBV23-1 belongs to the ORF category, with a function that is uncertain. CDR3 length: 16 amino acids. The ends lost 1 base at V and 0 bases at J; junction bases unmatched: 4. The CDR3 nucleotides read TGCGCCAGCAGTCAATTGACTAGCGGTTACTCCTACGAGCAGTACTTC. Protein: CASSQLTSGYSYEQYF.

The rearrangement links TRBV6-1 to TRBJ2-2; 10 nucleotides line up with TRBD1. Germline V gives CDR1 MNHNS, CDR2 SASEGT. J was trimmed by 4 bases and V by 1 base; bases with no gene match: 3. CDR3 length: 16 residues. For the CDR3, the DNA is TGTGCCAGCAGTGAAGGACAGGGGGCTGGCACCGGGGAGCTGTTTTTT. Protein product: CASSEGQGAGTGELFF.

V gene TRBV30 combines with J gene TRBJ2-1, with TRBD1 identical over 9 bases. V shed 5 bases and J 1 base; nucleotides not matched to a gene: 3. This CDR3 spans 14 amino acids. The germline V gene encodes CDR1 GTSNPN and CDR2 SVGIG (reference sequence). CDR3 nucleotides: TGTGCCTGGGGACAGGGGAGTTCCTACAATGAGCAGTTCTTC. Its translation: CAWGQGSSYNEQFF.

This chain uses TRBV5-6 with TRBJ2-1; 7 bases agree with TRBD2. The V gene's germline CDR1 is SGHDT and CDR2 YYEEEE. The junction had 9 bases not matched to a gene; V was cut back by 1 base and J by 5 bases. CDR3 length: 16 residues. The CDR3 DNA follows: TGTGCCAGCAGCTTGACACTAGCGAAGAGACACAATGAGCAGTTCTTC. As protein: CASSLTLAKRHNEQFF.

The chain recombines TRBV10-3 with TRBJ2-5, with TRBD2 matching over 13 bases. Germline trimming cut 3 bases from V and 3 bases from J; bases unmatched to any gene: 4. The CDR3 consists of 16 residues. Germline V gene sequence: CDR1 ENHRY, CDR2 SYGVKD. This CDR3 reads CAISETGTSGEETQYF. The DNA for the CDR3 is TGTGCCATCAGTGAAACCGGGACTAGCGGGGAAGAGACCCAGTACTTC.

A word on this clone: Other nucleotide sequences from this sample produce the same CDR3. The V and J genes are TRBV29-1 and TRBJ1-1, with a tentative D call TRBD1 (5 bases). Trimming stripped 6 bases from V and 0 bases from J, with 17 bases between. The CDR3 has 15 amino acids. Germline CDR1 is SQVTM and CDR2 is ANQGSEA. CDR3 protein: CSVRPGWGMNTEAFF. CDR3 nucleotide sequence: TGCAGCGTCCGCCCCGGCTGGGGCATGAACACTGAAGCTTTCTTT.

The genes are TRBV4-2 and TRBJ2-1; 11 bases map to TRBD2. CDR1 and CDR2 from the germline V gene are LGHNA and YNFKEQ. The CDR3 length is 16 residues. Germline trimming cut 4 bases from V and 7 bases from J; bases unmatched to any gene: 9. The CDR3 nucleotides are TGTGCCAGCAGCCTACAGACTAGCGGGATTGGGAATGAGCAGTTCTTC. Protein sequence: CASSLQTSGIGNEQFF.

The V and J genes are TRBV7-3 and TRBJ2-1, with D possibly being TRBD1 (6 bases). Germline CDR1 is SGHTA and CDR2 is FQGTGA. Trimming pared 1 base from V and 8 bases from J, leaving 9 bases between. The CDR3 has 13 amino acids. Written as DNA, the CDR3 is TGTGCCAGCAGCTTAAACAGGGAAGATGAGCAGTTCTTC. It is translated as CASSLNREDEQFF. Full variable domain (outside the CDR3, taken from reference TRBV7-3 and TRBJ2-1): GAGVSQTPSNKVTEKGKYVELRCDPISGHTALYWYRQSLGQGPEFLIYFQGTGAADDSGLPNDRFFAVRPEGSVSTLKIQRTERGDSAVYLCASSLNREDEQFFGPGTRLTVL.

The chain links TRBV2 to TRBJ1-2; 9 nucleotides agree with TRBD1. In germline, CDR1 is SNHLY, CDR2 FYNNEI. The CDR3 is 16 residues long. With V trimmed by 6 bases and J by 3 bases, 11 bases remained unmatched. The CDR3 reads CASRTGTGILDYGYTF. Written as DNA, the CDR3 is TGTGCCAGCAGGACCGGGACAGGGATTCTAGACTATGGCTACACCTTC.